Listed below are T cell receptor beta chains from one sample, sequenced in a study of regulatory T cells in long-lasting Graves disease. MiXCR, applied by TCRdb to the multiplex PCR reads, yields one record per CDR3 protein. This table holds just over 600,000 distinct CDR3 sequences, under 20% found once. The sample was also linked to a second study, of T cells in Graves' hyperthyroidism and ophthalmopathy.

The sequenced sample was peripheral blood mononuclear cells (PBMCs), obtained at new diagnosis, from a patient treated with antithyroid drugs. These TCRs come from a woman aged 25 to 39 with Graves disease. CDR3s include the opening cysteine and the closing phenylalanine or tryptophan. A D gene is named only where the DNA matches it firmly. Size values are once, few and many counts, or a class for expanded clones, and some rows have none.

clone_size	d_call	j_call	cdr3_length	v_call	cdr3_aa	cdr3_nt
many	NA	TRBJ1-3	15	TRBV5-1	CASSRGRAYGNTIYF	TGCGCCAGCAGCCGGGGACGGGCGTATGGAAACACCATATATTTT
many	NA	TRBJ2-7	12	TRBV6-5	CASSSGTGEQYF	TGTGCCAGCAGTTCCGGGACTGGGGAGCAGTACTTC
NA	NA	TRBJ1-4	15	TRBV7-9	CASSFFGHLNEKLFF	TGTGCCAGCAGCTTCTTCGGACACCTCAATGAAAAACTGTTTTTT
NA	TRBD2	TRBJ2-1	15	TRBV20-1	CSATALAGGRHEQFF	TGCAGTGCAACGGCTCTAGCGGGAGGGCGCCATGAGCAGTTCTTC
once	NA	TRBJ2-1	11	TRBV29-1	CSVGSGNEQFF	TGCAGCGTTGGTTCGGGCAATGAGCAGTTCTTC
NA	NA	TRBJ2-1	14	TRBV19	CATSGPVKNNEQFF	TGTGCCACCTCCGGACCGGTGAAGAACAATGAGCAGTTCTTC
NA	NA	TRBJ2-7	12	TRBV10-3	CAVQGQGYEQYF	TGTGCCGTCCAGGGGCAGGGCTACGAGCAGTACTTC
many	TRBD1	TRBJ1-1	15	TRBV7-2	CASSLQGQGASEAFF	TGTGCCAGCAGCTTACAGGGACAGGGGGCTTCTGAAGCTTTCTTT
NA	NA	TRBJ1-1	16	TRBV19	CASRGPLWGRERGAFF	TGTGCCAGTAGGGGCCCCCTCTGGGGCCGCGAGAGGGGAGCTTTCTTT
NA	TRBD1	TRBJ2-5	14	TRBV27	CATRDRGGQETQYF	TGTGCCACCAGGGACAGGGGAGGCCAAGAGACCCAGTACTTC
few	TRBD1	TRBJ1-6	15	TRBV12-3/TRBV12-4	CASSPGDSWDSPLHF	TGTGCCAGCAGTCCAGGGGACAGTTGGGATTCACCCCTCCACTTT
many	NA	TRBJ1-5	17	TRBV6-2/TRBV6-3	CASSYSTGSIPHQPQHF	TGTGCCAGCAGTTACTCGACCGGGTCCATTCCCCATCAGCCCCAGCATTTT
NA	NA	TRBJ2-7	16	TRBV18	CASSVLAVMLGDEQYF	TGTGCCAGCTCAGTTTTAGCGGTAATGCTCGGCGACGAGCAGTACTTC
NA	NA	TRBJ2-1	15	TRBV6-1	CASSEGEAGGDEQFF	TGTGCCAGCAGTGAAGGGGAGGCAGGGGGGGATGAGCAGTTCTTC